Listed below are T cell receptor beta chains from one sample, sequenced in a study of T cells in Graves' hyperthyroidism and ophthalmopathy. TCRdb independently ran MiXCR on the multiplex PCR reads; one entry per CDR3 protein. The top ten hold around 47% of the sample, which has around 340,000 distinct CDR3 sequences, about 18% seen once. Sequenced sample: blood. These receptors were collected from a woman aged 45-65 years with Graves' hyperthyroidism. CDR3s include the opening cysteine and the closing phenylalanine or tryptophan. A D gene is named only where the DNA matches it firmly. Size tells how often a clone was seen (once, few, many) or the class of an expanded clone, and some rows leave it out.

TRBV5-1,-,TRBD2,TRBJ2-7,CASSLAESGTSGRSREQYF,TGCGCCAGCAGCTTGGCGGAGTCGGGGACTAGCGGGAGATCCCGCGAGCAGTACTTC
TRBV7-2,-,-,TRBJ1-1,CASSFGSHITEAFF,TGTGCCAGCAGCTTCGGGTCACATATCACTGAAGCTTTCTTT
TRBV9,-,-,TRBJ2-7,CASSVAGGVEQYF,TGTGCCAGCAGCGTAGCTGGGGGCGTCGAGCAGTACTTC
TRBV3-1,few,-,TRBJ1-1,CASSQIQGTLEAFF,TGTGCCAGCAGCCAGATCCAGGGCACCCTTGAAGCTTTCTTT
TRBV7-2,-,TRBD1,TRBJ1-4,CASRTGGPATNEKLFF,TGTGCCAGCAGGACAGGGGGCCCTGCAACTAATGAAAAACTGTTTTTT
TRBV12-3/TRBV12-4,-,-,TRBJ2-1,CASSAGTDYNEQFF,TGTGCCAGCAGCGCAGGGACGGATTACAATGAGCAGTTCTTC
TRBV7-9,-,TRBD2,TRBJ2-7,CASSPSGKAYEQYF,TGTGCCAGCAGCCCCAGCGGGAAGGCCTACGAGCAGTACTTC
TRBV3-1,once,-,TRBJ1-2,CASRGAGTNYGYTF,TGTGCCAGCAGGGGGGCAGGGACTAACTATGGCTACACCTTC
TRBV12-3/TRBV12-4,-,TRBD1,TRBJ2-1,CASSYDRDIQFF,TGTGCCAGCAGTTACGACAGGGATATACAGTTCTTC
TRBV5-1,many,-,TRBJ1-5,CASSLGVDSNQPQHF,TGCGCCAGCAGCTTGGGCGTAGATAGCAATCAGCCCCAGCATTTT
TRBV7-6,-,-,TRBJ2-3,CASSSRSGLSSGATQYF,TGTGCCAGCAGCTCACGCTCTGGACTGTCAAGTGGGGCTACGCAGTATTTT
TRBV7-2,-,TRBD1,TRBJ1-1,CASSFRTGGAWTEAFF,TGTGCCAGCAGCTTTAGGACAGGGGGCGCTTGGACTGAAGCTTTCTTT
TRBV20-1,few,-,TRBJ2-6,CSAVSHLRTGANVLTF,TGCAGTGCTGTAAGTCACCTTAGGACTGGGGCCAACGTCCTGACTTTC
TRBV12-3/TRBV12-4,-,TRBD2,TRBJ2-2,CASSRSGTSGGANTGELFF,TGTGCCAGCAGTCGCTCCGGGACTAGCGGGGGGGCGAACACCGGGGAGCTGTTTTTT
TRBV4-1,-,-,TRBJ1-1,CASSQARGVNTEAFF,TGCGCCAGCAGCCAAGCACGGGGTGTGAACACTGAAGCTTTCTTT
TRBV28,many,TRBD2,TRBJ2-1,CASRGPYSSGYNEQFF,TGTGCCAGCAGGGGTCCTTACTCTAGCGGTTACAATGAGCAGTTCTTC
TRBV6-1,few,TRBD2,TRBJ2-3,CASSVWAGATDTQYF,TGTGCCAGCAGTGTATGGGCGGGAGCCACAGATACGCAGTATTTT
TRBV20-1,few,-,TRBJ1-4,CSALPGGGANEKLFF,TGCAGTGCTCTGCCGGGGGGAGGAGCTAATGAAAAACTGTTTTTT
TRBV12-3/TRBV12-4,-,TRBD2,TRBJ2-1,CASSSTSVLYNEQFF,TGTGCCAGCAGCTCCACTAGCGTACTTTACAATGAGCAGTTCTTC
TRBV20-1,many,TRBD1,TRBJ1-6,CSATGTGEFNSPLHF,TGCAGTGCAACCGGGACAGGGGAATTTAATTCACCCCTCCACTTT
TRBV2,many,-,TRBJ2-7,CASSGGVGTVSYEQYF,TGTGCCAGCAGTGGGGGGGTCGGGACAGTCTCCTACGAGCAGTACTTC
TRBV6-2/TRBV6-3,-,TRBD2,TRBJ2-1,CASSWASGGNEQFF,TGTGCCAGCAGTTGGGCTAGCGGAGGCAATGAGCAGTTCTTC
TRBV6-1,-,-,TRBJ2-5,CASRDGLGTQYF,TGTGCCAGCAGGGACGGGCTGGGGACCCAGTACTTC
TRBV20-1,-,-,TRBJ1-2,CSARVPGGYTF,TGCAGTGCTAGGGTGCCGGGCGGCTACACCTTC
TRBV7-9,many,-,TRBJ1-1,CASSHPLLSTEAFF,TGTGCCAGCAGCCATCCTCTTCTTTCCACTGAAGCTTTCTTT
TRBV2,many,-,TRBJ2-3,CASSEKGPETSTDTQYF,TGTGCCAGCAGCGAAAAGGGTCCAGAAACTAGCACAGATACGCAGTATTTT
TRBV20-1,few,-,TRBJ1-2,CSATGTTNYGYTF,TGCAGTGCTACCGGGACGACTAACTATGGCTACACCTTC
TRBV4-1,-,-,TRBJ2-3,CASRPGHTDTQYF,TGCGCCAGCAGACCCGGGCACACAGATACGCAGTATTTT
TRBV11-3,-,-,TRBJ2-7,CASSSSLGEYEQYF,TGTGCCAGCAGCTCTTCCTTGGGGGAGTACGAGCAGTACTTC
TRBV10-2,-,-,TRBJ1-5,CASSEPGLNQPQHF,TGCGCCAGCAGTGAGCCAGGCCTCAATCAGCCCCAGCATTTT
TRBV12-3/TRBV12-4,-,-,TRBJ1-2,CASSLARGPNYGYTF,TGTGCCAGCAGTTTAGCCCGGGGCCCCAACTATGGCTACACCTTC
TRBV3-1,many,-,TRBJ1-1,CASSPTGDTEAFF,TGTGCCAGCAGCCCCACTGGGGACACTGAAGCTTTCTTT
TRBV9,few,TRBD2,TRBJ2-3,CASSQGARIGREKFTDTQYF,TGTGCCAGCAGCCAAGGGGCTCGAATTGGGAGGGAGAAGTTTACAGATACGCAGTATTTT
TRBV7-9,few,-,TRBJ1-4,CASSLARGGLNEKLFF,TGTGCCAGCAGCTTAGCCCGCGGTGGTTTAAATGAAAAACTGTTTTTT
TRBV5-1,few,-,TRBJ2-3,CASSIPLAASTDTQYF,TGCGCCAGCAGCATCCCGTTAGCGGCTAGCACAGATACGCAGTATTTT
TRBV7-6,-,-,TRBJ2-7,CASSLGPGSFNEQYF,TGTGCCAGCAGCTTAGGCCCAGGGTCGTTCAACGAGCAGTACTTC
TRBV6-1,-,TRBD1,TRBJ1-1,CASSHQDRVTTEAFF,TGTGCCAGCAGCCACCAGGACAGGGTGACGACTGAAGCTTTCTTT
TRBV20-1,-,-,TRBJ1-1,CSAPQVGGQITEAFF,TGCAGTGCTCCTCAGGTAGGGGGGCAGATCACTGAAGCTTTCTTT
TRBV11-2,few,-,TRBJ2-7,CASSLEDSLGQYF,TGTGCCAGCAGCTTAGAGGACTCCCTAGGGCAGTACTTC
TRBV2,many,-,TRBJ1-5,CASTGQQNQPQHF,TGTGCCAGCACTGGACAGCAAAATCAGCCCCAGCATTTT
TRBV4-1,few,-,TRBJ2-2,CASSWVTSGELFF,TGCGCCAGCAGCTGGGTAACGTCCGGGGAGCTGTTTTTT
TRBV20-1,few,TRBD1,TRBJ1-5,CSASQGGSNQPQHF,TGCAGTGCTAGTCAGGGGGGAAGCAATCAGCCCCAGCATTTT
TRBV12-3/TRBV12-4,many,-,TRBJ1-2,CASMRGSSPYGYTF,TGTGCCAGCATGCGGGGGAGCAGCCCCTATGGCTACACCTTC
TRBV5-1,few,TRBD1,TRBJ2-5,CASSLLPGQGEQTQYF,TGCGCCAGCAGCCTACTACCGGGACAGGGGGAACAGACCCAGTACTTC
TRBV12-3/TRBV12-4,many,TRBD1,TRBJ1-2,CASSFSQDRGYGYTF,TGTGCCAGCAGTTTCTCCCAGGACAGGGGGTATGGCTACACCTTC
TRBV5-6,-,TRBD1,TRBJ2-1,CASSLGTEGNEQFF,TGTGCCAGCAGCCTCGGGACAGAGGGGAATGAGCAGTTCTTC
TRBV7-8,few,TRBD1,TRBJ1-5,CASSFGQGGYQPQHF,TGTGCCAGCAGCTTCGGACAGGGGGGCTATCAGCCCCAGCATTTT
TRBV6-1,few,-,TRBJ2-5,CASSEGWTVQETQYF,TGTGCCAGCAGTGAAGGGTGGACAGTCCAAGAGACCCAGTACTTC
TRBV11-2,-,-,TRBJ2-1,CASSLARLVQFF,TGTGCCAGCAGCTTAGCCCGACTAGTACAGTTCTTC
TRBV28,many,TRBD2,TRBJ2-7,CASSLGLAGFNEQYF,TGTGCCAGCAGTCTCGGACTAGCGGGCTTCAACGAGCAGTACTTC